This TCR beta chain was retrieved from a study of long-term antiretroviral therapy in people with HIV. The authors ran the immunoSEQ assay, v3.0, at survey level. Sequencing was performed with immunoSEQ multiplex PCR; in TCRdb, only in-frame clones are kept and a portion is missing. The sample carries around 26,000 clones, roughly 80% recorded once. The CDR3 runs 13 residues. All participants with HIV were treated in the United States. Before DNA extraction, about 0.85-10 million cryopreserved PBMC were held in the samples. Specimen: unsorted PBMCs, collected 1.1 years before starting antiretroviral therapy. This TCR was recovered from a woman in her 40s with HIV. This chain links TRBV21-1 with TRBJ1-5. TRBV21-1 is a pseudogene locus. CDR3 sequence reads: CASSRVGSQPQHF. The CDR3, as DNA: TGTGCCAGCAGCAGGGTGGGATCTCAGCCCCAGCATTTT.